In its sample, the clone carrying this T cell receptor beta chain was seen a few times. Its matching antigen is unknown. The sample is drawn from a study of T cells after yellow fever vaccination. Regarding the study as a whole: A secondary response was less intense yet reached its peak sooner, at day 5 versus 15. Among primary-vaccination clones, most reappeared after the booster, at roughly 95% for CD4 and more than 85% for CD8.

This CDR3 contains 16 residues. V lost 2 bases, J lost 1 base, and 7 bases stayed unmatched. Germline-derived CDR1 and CDR2 are DFQATT and SNEGSKA (reference sequence). TCRdb reanalysed the 5' RACE reads using MiXCR and keeps one entry per CDR3 protein. The table lists roughly 500,000 distinct CDR3 sequences, roughly a fifth of them singletons. This chain links TRBV20-1 with TRBJ1-5; TRBD1 matches 8 bases. Here the sequenced sample was PBMCs, taken 15 days after the yellow fever booster vaccination. This receptor was obtained from a man in his thirties or forties who received the YFV17D yellow fever vaccine. CDR3 coding DNA: TGCAGTGCTAGATGGGAGACAGGGGTAAGCAATCAGCCCCAGCATTTT. It encodes CSARWETGVSNQPQHF.